The rows below give T cell receptor beta chains drawn from one sample of a study of blood T cell repertoires in COVID-19. TCRdb's copy holds only in-frame clones and misses some; the assay was immunoSEQ multiplex PCR. The table has 310,000 or so clones, approximately 88% seen once. Sequencing used peripheral blood. The origin of the receptors is a man aged 30 to 39 with COVID-19, enrolled during active disease. Both conserved end residues are part of each CDR3. The D gene is left open where the match is weak. A clone size is listed for some rows: how often the clone was seen (once, few, many), or a class if it is expanded.

d_call: NA; v_call: TRBV5-1; j_call: TRBJ1-2; clone_size: NA; cdr3_aa: CASSLEGGYGYTF; cdr3_nt: TGCGCCAGCAGCTTGGAGGGAGGCTATGGCTACACCTTC
d_call: NA; v_call: TRBV18; j_call: TRBJ1-1; clone_size: NA; cdr3_aa: CASSLISGEAFF; cdr3_nt: TGTGCCAGCTCCCTTATCTCAGGTGAAGCTTTCTTT
d_call: NA; v_call: TRBV4-2; j_call: TRBJ2-7; clone_size: NA; cdr3_aa: CASSQEGGLAGSYEQYF; cdr3_nt: TGTGCCAGCAGCCAAGAGGGGGGGCTTGCAGGGTCCTACGAGCAGTACTTC
d_call: TRBD1; v_call: TRBV9; j_call: TRBJ1-1; clone_size: NA; cdr3_aa: CASSATGGFTEAFF; cdr3_nt: TGTGCCAGCAGCGCGACAGGGGGCTTCACTGAAGCTTTCTTT
d_call: NA; v_call: TRBV29-1; j_call: TRBJ2-1; clone_size: NA; cdr3_aa: CSVERHTYSYNEQFF; cdr3_nt: TGCAGCGTTGAAAGACACACGTACTCCTACAATGAGCAGTTCTTC
d_call: TRBD2; v_call: TRBV19; j_call: TRBJ2-1; clone_size: NA; cdr3_aa: CASSMGREGSEQFF; cdr3_nt: TGTGCCAGTAGTATGGGTCGGGAGGGTAGTGAGCAGTTCTTC
d_call: TRBD1; v_call: TRBV2; j_call: TRBJ1-6; clone_size: NA; cdr3_aa: CASSEVPGQSSYNSPLHF; cdr3_nt: TGTGCCAGCAGTGAGGTTCCGGGACAGAGCTCCTATAATTCACCCCTCCACTTT
d_call: TRBD1; v_call: TRBV7-2; j_call: TRBJ1-4; clone_size: NA; cdr3_aa: CASSLRQGAWEKLFF; cdr3_nt: TGTGCCAGCAGCTTACGACAGGGGGCATGGGAAAAACTGTTTTTT
d_call: TRBD1; v_call: TRBV3-1/TRBV3-2; j_call: TRBJ2-1; clone_size: NA; cdr3_aa: CASSQGGQGSYNEQFF; cdr3_nt: TGTGCCAGCAGCCAGGGGGGACAGGGCTCCTACAATGAGCAGTTCTTC
d_call: TRBD1; v_call: TRBV5-1; j_call: TRBJ1-2; clone_size: NA; cdr3_aa: CASSLTGTGDGGYTF; cdr3_nt: TGCGCCAGCAGCTTAACCGGGACAGGGGACGGGGGCTACACCTTC
d_call: NA; v_call: TRBV28; j_call: TRBJ2-7; clone_size: NA; cdr3_aa: CASSFYGEQYF; cdr3_nt: TGTGCCAGCAGTTTTTACGGCGAGCAGTACTTC
d_call: TRBD1; v_call: TRBV3-1/TRBV3-2; j_call: TRBJ1-2; clone_size: NA; cdr3_aa: CASSQEGAGGVRGYTF; cdr3_nt: TGTGCCAGCAGCCAAGAAGGGGCAGGGGGCGTAAGGGGCTACACCTTC
d_call: NA; v_call: TRBV5-1; j_call: TRBJ2-7; clone_size: once; cdr3_aa: CASSRTLNEQYF; cdr3_nt: TGCGCCAGCAGCCGTACATTAAACGAGCAGTACTTC
d_call: NA; v_call: TRBV18; j_call: TRBJ2-5; clone_size: NA; cdr3_aa: CASSPLQGNQETQYF; cdr3_nt: TGTGCCAGCTCACCATTACAGGGTAACCAAGAGACCCAGTACTTC
d_call: TRBD1; v_call: TRBV29-1; j_call: TRBJ1-2; clone_size: once; cdr3_aa: CSAQQGQTYGYTF; cdr3_nt: TGCAGCGCTCAACAGGGACAGACATATGGCTACACCTTC
d_call: NA; v_call: TRBV2; j_call: TRBJ2-1; clone_size: NA; cdr3_aa: CASSELRSSYNEQFF; cdr3_nt: TGTGCCAGCAGTGAATTGCGGAGCTCCTACAATGAGCAGTTCTTC
d_call: NA; v_call: TRBV27; j_call: TRBJ2-7; clone_size: NA; cdr3_aa: CASSDMGSAREQYF; cdr3_nt: TGTGCCAGCAGTGATATGGGTTCAGCCAGGGAGCAGTACTTC
d_call: TRBD2; v_call: TRBV18; j_call: TRBJ2-1; clone_size: NA; cdr3_aa: CASSPLTSGRAAYNEQFF; cdr3_nt: TGTGCCAGCTCACCACTGACTAGCGGGAGGGCCGCCTACAATGAGCAGTTCTTC
d_call: NA; v_call: TRBV5-6; j_call: TRBJ2-1; clone_size: once; cdr3_aa: CASSLDSAPYNEQFF; cdr3_nt: TGTGCCAGCAGCCTTGACTCCGCCCCCTACAATGAGCAGTTCTTC
d_call: NA; v_call: TRBV28; j_call: TRBJ2-1; clone_size: NA; cdr3_aa: CASGLDSSSYNEQFF; cdr3_nt: TGTGCCAGCGGATTAGACTCGAGCTCCTACAATGAGCAGTTCTTC
d_call: NA; v_call: TRBV5-1; j_call: TRBJ1-1; clone_size: NA; cdr3_aa: CASSRTGQNTEAFF; cdr3_nt: TGCGCCAGCAGCCGGACGGGACAAAACACTGAAGCTTTCTTT
d_call: NA; v_call: TRBV7-3; j_call: TRBJ2-5; clone_size: NA; cdr3_aa: CASSLVTGETQYF; cdr3_nt: TGTGCCAGCAGCTTGGTCACGGGAGAGACCCAGTACTTC
d_call: NA; v_call: TRBV12-3/TRBV12-4; j_call: TRBJ1-1; clone_size: NA; cdr3_aa: CASSPTGKTEAFF; cdr3_nt: TGTGCCAGCAGTCCCACAGGGAAGACTGAAGCTTTCTTT
d_call: TRBD1; v_call: TRBV15; j_call: TRBJ1-1; clone_size: NA; cdr3_aa: CATSREGTGWPNTEAFF; cdr3_nt: TGTGCCACCAGCAGAGAGGGGACAGGGTGGCCGAATACTGAAGCTTTCTTT
d_call: TRBD1; v_call: TRBV15; j_call: TRBJ1-1; clone_size: NA; cdr3_aa: CATSAPTGGVSEAFF; cdr3_nt: TGTGCCACCAGCGCCCCGACAGGGGGCGTTTCTGAAGCTTTCTTT
d_call: TRBD1; v_call: TRBV16; j_call: TRBJ1-5; clone_size: NA; cdr3_aa: CASSQSGQGDQPQHF; cdr3_nt: TGTGCCAGCAGCCAATCGGGTCAGGGGGATCAGCCCCAGCATTTT
d_call: TRBD2; v_call: TRBV5-1; j_call: TRBJ2-2; clone_size: NA; cdr3_aa: CASSFSGGASSTGELFF; cdr3_nt: TGCGCCAGCAGCTTTAGCGGGGGAGCCTCTAGCACCGGGGAGCTGTTTTTT
d_call: NA; v_call: TRBV14; j_call: TRBJ2-1; clone_size: NA; cdr3_aa: CASSPILVGSRNEQFF; cdr3_nt: TGTGCCAGCAGCCCTATACTAGTAGGATCGAGGAATGAGCAGTTCTTC
d_call: NA; v_call: TRBV7-9; j_call: TRBJ2-7; clone_size: NA; cdr3_aa: CASSPPTGDSSYEQYF; cdr3_nt: TGTGCCAGCAGCCCGCCGACAGGCGACAGCTCCTACGAGCAGTACTTC
d_call: TRBD1; v_call: TRBV24-1; j_call: TRBJ2-7; clone_size: NA; cdr3_aa: CATSDWTGEAYEQYF; cdr3_nt: TGTGCCACCAGTGATTGGACAGGGGAGGCCTACGAGCAGTACTTC
d_call: NA; v_call: TRBV7-2; j_call: TRBJ1-5; clone_size: once; cdr3_aa: CASSWWGDQPQHF; cdr3_nt: TGTGCCAGCAGCTGGTGGGGGGATCAGCCCCAGCATTTT
d_call: NA; v_call: TRBV15; j_call: TRBJ2-1; clone_size: NA; cdr3_aa: CATSSPGVVYNEQFF; cdr3_nt: TGTGCCACCAGCAGCCCAGGGGTCGTGTACAATGAGCAGTTCTTC
d_call: TRBD1; v_call: TRBV7-2; j_call: TRBJ1-1; clone_size: NA; cdr3_aa: CASSLGTGGMNTEAFF; cdr3_nt: TGTGCCAGCAGCTTAGGTACAGGGGGCATGAACACTGAAGCTTTCTTT
d_call: TRBD2; v_call: TRBV3-1/TRBV3-2; j_call: TRBJ2-1; clone_size: NA; cdr3_aa: CASTPGLGASYNEQFF; cdr3_nt: TGTGCCAGCACCCCGGGACTAGGGGCCTCATACAATGAGCAGTTCTTC
d_call: NA; v_call: TRBV5-1; j_call: TRBJ2-3; clone_size: NA; cdr3_aa: CASRTTGTTSTDTQYF; cdr3_nt: TGCGCCAGCAGAACAACAGGGACAACTAGCACAGATACGCAGTATTTT
d_call: TRBD1; v_call: TRBV6-2/TRBV6-3; j_call: TRBJ1-1; clone_size: NA; cdr3_aa: CASSPRQGADTEAFF; cdr3_nt: TGTGCCAGCAGCCCACGACAGGGGGCGGACACTGAAGCTTTCTTT
d_call: NA; v_call: TRBV28; j_call: TRBJ1-5; clone_size: NA; cdr3_aa: CASSPPDKRNQPQHF; cdr3_nt: TGTGCCAGCAGTCCCCCGGACAAACGCAATCAGCCCCAGCATTTT
d_call: NA; v_call: TRBV4-3; j_call: TRBJ1-2; clone_size: NA; cdr3_aa: CASSQDLAGSGYTF; cdr3_nt: TGCGCCAGCAGCCAAGATTTGGCAGGTTCTGGCTACACCTTC
d_call: TRBD2; v_call: TRBV20-1; j_call: TRBJ2-1; clone_size: once; cdr3_aa: CSASTVEASGTNEQFF; cdr3_nt: TGCAGTGCTAGTACCGTGGAGGCTAGCGGGACGAATGAGCAGTTCTTC
d_call: NA; v_call: TRBV9; j_call: TRBJ1-4; clone_size: NA; cdr3_aa: CASRGGGRSATNEKLFF; cdr3_nt: TGTGCCAGCCGAGGGGGGGGCAGAAGTGCAACTAATGAAAAACTGTTTTTT
d_call: NA; v_call: TRBV19; j_call: TRBJ1-5; clone_size: NA; cdr3_aa: CASKGDASNQPQHF; cdr3_nt: TGTGCCAGTAAGGGAGATGCGAGCAATCAGCCCCAGCATTTT